This TCR beta chain emerged from a study of early T cells in non-severe SARS-CoV-2 infection. Study-wide context: The authors sequenced bulk RNA from unsorted whole blood, leaving chains unpaired.

Tagging with unique molecular identifiers was applied to individual cDNA molecules. One entry per CDR3 protein, called by TCRdb with MiXCR from the 5' RACE reads. The top ten clones hold roughly 7.1% of a sample with 90,000 to 120,000 distinct CDR3 sequences, over 8.5% of them seen once. Worth noting for this clonotype: The antigen remains undetermined.

Study-level results: Reliance on VDJdb matching favored anti-spike CD8 responses; private and CD4 specificities were missed.

Losses at the gene ends were 4 bases for V and 8 bases for J; bases not matched to a gene: 5. Germline lookup yields CDR1 MDHEN and CDR2 SYDVKM. The CDR3 consists of 14 residues. The chain recombines TRBV28 with TRBJ1-6; the match to TRBD1 covers 7 bases. Sequenced: whole blood. The sequence came from an adult who was a healthcare worker with PCR-confirmed SARS-CoV-2 infection or an uninfected control (not recorded which). This CDR3 is CASSWTGKHSPLHF. As DNA, the CDR3 is TGTGCCAGCAGTTGGACAGGCAAACATTCACCCCTCCACTTT.